This paragraph reports one T cell receptor beta chain. This specimen comes from a study of blood T cell repertoires in COVID-19. Looking at the study overall: Samples representing acute and convalescent COVID-19 were sourced from the United States, Italy and Spain. Nucleic acid was either cDNA or gDNA, and it came from T cells, B-cell-depleted T cells, or PBMCs.

As originally analysed: It was from reference gene primer amplification that nucleated cell counts were estimated. Data came from immunoSEQ multiplex PCR; TCRdb stores just in-frame clones and leaves some out. That table is the source of V, J and clone size, and D and trimming were worked out from the DNA. In the table there are some 170,000 clones, around 76% of which are singletons. In germline, CDR1 is MNHEY, CDR2 SVGAGI. Trimming took 8 bases from V and 5 from J, leaving 13 bases between them. The CDR3 totals 13 residues. The chain employs TRBV6-5 and TRBJ2-4; possibly TRBD1 for D (5 bases). Sequenced: peripheral blood. This receptor was identified in a woman in her sixties or seventies with acute or convalescent COVID-19. CDR3 in DNA: TGTGCCAGCCATGGGGCCGTCGAAAACATTCAGTACTTC. This translates into CASHGAVENIQYF.